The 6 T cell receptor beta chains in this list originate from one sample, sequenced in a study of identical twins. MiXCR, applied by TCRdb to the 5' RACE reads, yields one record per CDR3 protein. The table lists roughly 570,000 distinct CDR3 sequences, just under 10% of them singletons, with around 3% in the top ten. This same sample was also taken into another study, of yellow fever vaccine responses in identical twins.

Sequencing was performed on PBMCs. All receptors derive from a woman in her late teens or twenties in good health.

Written as DNA, the CDR3 is TGTGCCAGCAGGCCAAGAGGACAGGGATTTAATCTACTGTTTTTT. Translating it yields CASRPRGQGFNLLFF. The chain employs TRBV28 and TRBJ1-4; TRBD1 matches at 8 bases. The CDR3 spans 15 residues. Looked up from germline, CDR1 is MDHEN and CDR2 is SYDVKM. Germline trimming cut 6 bases from V and 13 bases from J; bases unmatched to any gene: 16.

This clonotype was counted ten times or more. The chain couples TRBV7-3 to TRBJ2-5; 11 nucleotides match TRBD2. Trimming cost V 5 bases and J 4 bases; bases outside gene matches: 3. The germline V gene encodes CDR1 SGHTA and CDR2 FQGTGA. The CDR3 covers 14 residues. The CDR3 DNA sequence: TGTGCCAGCAGCGCAACTAGCGGGGGAGAGACCCAGTACTTC. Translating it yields CASSATSGGETQYF.

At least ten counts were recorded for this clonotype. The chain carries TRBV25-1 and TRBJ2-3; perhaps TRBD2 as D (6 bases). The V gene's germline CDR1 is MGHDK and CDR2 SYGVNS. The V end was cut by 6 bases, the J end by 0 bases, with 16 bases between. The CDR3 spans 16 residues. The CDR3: CASSPGTFPSTDTQYF. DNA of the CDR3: TGTGCCAGCAGCCCCGGGACTTTCCCTAGCACAGATACGCAGTATTTT.

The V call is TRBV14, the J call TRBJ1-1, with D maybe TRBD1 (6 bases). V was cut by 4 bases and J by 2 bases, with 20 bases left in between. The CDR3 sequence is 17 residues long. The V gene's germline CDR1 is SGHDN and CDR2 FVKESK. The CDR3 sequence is CASSPTGLAKINTEAFF. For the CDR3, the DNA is TGTGCCAGCAGCCCTACAGGGTTGGCCAAAATAAACACTGAAGCTTTCTTT. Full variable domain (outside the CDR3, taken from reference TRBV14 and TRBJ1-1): EAGVTQFPSHSVIEKGQTVTLRCDPISGHDNLYWYRRVMGKEIKFLLHFVKESKQDESGMPNNRFLAERTGGTYSTLKVQPAELEDSGVYFCASSPTGLAKINTEAFFGQGTRLTVV.

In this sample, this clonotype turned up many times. CDR3 nucleotide sequence: TGTGCCAGCAGTATCCAGGGGACTAACTACGAGCAGTACTTC. Translation gives CASSIQGTNYEQYF. The rearrangement joins TRBV27 to TRBJ2-7; D perhaps matches TRBD2 (7 bases). V was clipped by 5 bases and J by 3 bases, with 14 bases between them. The CDR3 is 14 amino acids. Germline V CDR1 and CDR2: MNHEY, SMNVEV (reference sequence).

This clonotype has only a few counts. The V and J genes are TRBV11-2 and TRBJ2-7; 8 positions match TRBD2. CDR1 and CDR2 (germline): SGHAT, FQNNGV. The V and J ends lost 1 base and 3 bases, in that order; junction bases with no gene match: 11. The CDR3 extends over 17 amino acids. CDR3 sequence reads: CASSLGVGGRLSYEQYF. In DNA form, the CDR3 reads TGTGCCAGCAGCTTAGGGGTCGGCGGGAGGTTAAGCTACGAGCAGTACTTC.